In this sample, the clone carrying this TCR beta chain turned up many times. CDR1 and CDR2 from the germline V gene are SGHAT and FQNNGV. V was trimmed by 5 bases and J by 2 bases, leaving 14 bases between them. The CDR3 extends over 15 amino acids. This entry belongs to a study of human T cells and chemical hapten exposure. As for time point: patch test 1, 2 weeks after DPC sensitization. The treatment: therapeutic diphenylcyclopropenone sensitization with weekly scalp DPC. At patch-test visits, sampling came before the patch test. One entry per CDR3 protein, called by TCRdb with MiXCR from the RACE reads. The sample consists of over 75,000 distinct CDR3 sequences, 7% to 8% of them appearing once.

The specimen was whole blood, collected in connection with sensitization to the hapten diphenylcyclopropenone (DPC). This chain connects TRBV11-2 to TRBJ2-3; no firm D call. The sequence came from a woman aged 25 to 39 with alopecia areata. Some clones in this sample may be carry-over from other donors' samples. This chain's CDR3 is CASSLKRALTDTQYF. The CDR3 coding sequence is TGTGCCAGCAGCCTCAAAAGGGCTCTCACAGATACGCAGTATTTT.